This T cell receptor beta chain was identified in a study of cytomegalovirus exposure and HLA in healthy donors. General study points: A few of the chains that were CMV-associated were confirmed in vitro to be specific for CMV antigens. Most subjects' HLA-A and HLA-B alleles were reportedly predicted from TCR beta sequences.

Germline values: CDR1 LNHDA, CDR2 SQIVND (reference sequence). The length of the CDR3 is 13 residues. V was cut by 5 bases and J by 0 bases, with 7 bases left in between. A multiplex PCR was run with 60 Vbeta primers and 13 Jbeta primers. The table came from immunoSEQ multiplex PCR; TCRdb's copy has only in-frame clones and leaves some out. The data contain around 64,000 clones, approximately 81% of them singletons. As regards this clone: Its antigen is undetermined.

Material: PBMCs. The sequence derives from a woman younger than 45 in good health and CMV-seropositive. This rearrangement joins TRBV19 to TRBJ1-2; unclear D gene. CDR3 in amino acids: CASSFTANYGYTF. CDR3 in DNA: TGTGCCAGTAGTTTCACAGCTAACTATGGCTACACCTTC.